This T cell receptor beta chain was observed in a study of STAT5B mutations in CD4+ large granular lymphocyte leukemia. Study-wide results and caveats: Data were not HLA-matched across samples. Main leukemic clonotypes were patient-specific, but roughly 23% appeared at low frequency elsewhere.

Note on this clone: Its antigen is undetermined.

The germline V gene encodes CDR1 ENHRY and CDR2 SYGVKD. Trimming cost V 10 bases and J 2 bases; bases outside gene matches: 7. CDR3 size: 13 residues. The survey-level immunoSEQ assay was used. Repertoires were generated with immunoSEQ multiplex PCR, while TCRdb's copy carries only in-frame clones and drops some. Counted here are about 25,000 clones, around 81% occurring once; the ten biggest clones make up less than 0.35%. The rearrangement joins TRBV10-3 to TRBJ2-7, with 8 nucleotides matching TRBD2. The sample taken for sequencing was CD4+ T cells from blood buffy coats. The receptor comes from a human donor in good health. CDR3 nucleotide sequence: TGTGCCACTGGGGCCGGGGGGGCCTACGAGCAGTACTTC. Translated: CATGAGGAYEQYF.